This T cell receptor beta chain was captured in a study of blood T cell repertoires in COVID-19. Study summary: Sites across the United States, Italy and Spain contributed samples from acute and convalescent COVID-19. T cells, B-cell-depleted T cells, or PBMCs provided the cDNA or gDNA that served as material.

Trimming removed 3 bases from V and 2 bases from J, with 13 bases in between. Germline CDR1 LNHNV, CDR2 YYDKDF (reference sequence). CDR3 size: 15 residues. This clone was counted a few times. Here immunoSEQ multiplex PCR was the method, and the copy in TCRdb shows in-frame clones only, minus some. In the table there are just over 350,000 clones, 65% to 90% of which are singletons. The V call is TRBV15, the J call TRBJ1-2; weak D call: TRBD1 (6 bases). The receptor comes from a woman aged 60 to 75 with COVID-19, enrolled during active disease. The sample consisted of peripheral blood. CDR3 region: CATSRTIGQNYGYTF. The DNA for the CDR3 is TGTGCCACCAGCAGGACTATAGGACAGAACTATGGCTACACCTTC.